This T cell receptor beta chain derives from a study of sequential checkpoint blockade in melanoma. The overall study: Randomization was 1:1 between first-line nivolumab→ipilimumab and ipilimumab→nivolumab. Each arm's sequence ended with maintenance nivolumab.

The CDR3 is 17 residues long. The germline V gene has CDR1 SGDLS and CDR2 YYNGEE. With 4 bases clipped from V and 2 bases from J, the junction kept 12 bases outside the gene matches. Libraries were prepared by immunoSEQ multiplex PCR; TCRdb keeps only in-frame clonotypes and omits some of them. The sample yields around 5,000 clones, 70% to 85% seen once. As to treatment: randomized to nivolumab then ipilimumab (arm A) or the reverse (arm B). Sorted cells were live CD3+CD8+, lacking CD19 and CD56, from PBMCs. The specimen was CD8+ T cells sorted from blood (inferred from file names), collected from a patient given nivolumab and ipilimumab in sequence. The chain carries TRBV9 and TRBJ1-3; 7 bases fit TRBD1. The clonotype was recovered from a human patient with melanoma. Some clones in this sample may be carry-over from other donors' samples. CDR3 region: CASSQPRQGETGNTIYF. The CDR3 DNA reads TGTGCCAGCAGCCAACCAAGACAGGGAGAGACTGGAAACACCATATATTTT.